These 3 T cell receptor beta chains were all obtained from the same sample, sequenced in a study of PD-L1 blockade in urothelial cancer. The method was immunoSEQ multiplex PCR; TCRdb's version includes in-frame clones alone and lacks a portion of them. The table lists nearly 45,000 clones, around 80% of them singletons, with roughly 13% in the top ten. The time point here: peripheral blood 6 weeks after treatment start. Source: PBMCs, taken around atezolizumab (anti-PD-L1) treatment. All receptors derive from a man in his sixties with urothelial cancer.

This clone occurred a few times. The chain links TRBV6-1 to TRBJ1-2, with 9 bases aligning to TRBD1. Trimming took 7 bases from V and 7 from J; bases not matched to a gene: 13. Looked up from germline, CDR1 is MNHNS and CDR2 is SASEGT. This CDR3 has 15 amino acids. The CDR3 loop is CASIKTGTGTGGYTF. CDR3 DNA: TGTGCCAGCATTAAAACCGGGACAGGGACCGGTGGCTACACCTTC.

V and J are TRBV5-1 and TRBJ2-1; TRBD1 matches at 7 bases. J was trimmed by 7 bases and V by 0 bases; bases with no gene match: 7. Per the germline V gene, CDR1 is SGHRS and CDR2 is YFSETQ. The CDR3 extends over 15 amino acids. CDR3: CASSLELGQTNEQFF. The CDR3, as DNA: TGCGCCAGCAGCTTGGAACTGGGACAGACGAATGAGCAGTTCTTC. Together with reference TRBV5-1 and TRBJ2-1, the CDR3 gives the full variable domain: KAGVTQTPRYLIKTRGQQVTLSCSPISGHRSVSWYQQTPGQGLQFLFEYFSETQRNKGNFPGRFSGRQFSNSRSEMNVSTLELGDSALYLCASSLELGQTNEQFFGPGTRLTVL.

The chain recombines TRBV7-9 with TRBJ1-3, with D perhaps matching TRBD1 (5 bases). The CDR3 runs 16 residues. V was clipped by 2 bases and J by 2 bases, with 13 bases between them. Germline V CDR1 and CDR2: SEHNR, FQNEAQ (reference sequence). The CDR3 DNA reads as TGTGCCAGCAGCTTAAAAGGGACTGGGCCTGGAAACACCATATATTTT. This translates into CASSLKGTGPGNTIYF.